This TCR beta chain was profiled in a study of blood T cell repertoires in COVID-19. Germline V gene data show CDR1 as MDHEN and CDR2 as SYDVKM. V gave up 7 bases and J gave up 2 bases, with 15 bases separating them. The CDR3 is 14 residues long. Profiled with immunoSEQ multiplex PCR; TCRdb holds only in-frame clones, not every one. Of about 120,000 clones listed, 82% are singletons. Sequencing was done on a sample of peripheral blood. The gene calls are TRBV28 and TRBJ2-7, with a tentative D call TRBD1 (7 bases). The clonotype comes from a human donor in a cohort sampled during active COVID-19. CDR3 nucleotides: TGTGCCAGCAATCGCGGGGACAGCCCCTACGAGCAGTACTTC. This encodes CASNRGDSPYEQYF. Based on the CDR3 plus reference TRBV28 and TRBJ2-7, the full variable domain is DVKVTQSSRYLVKRTGEKVFLECVQDMDHENMFWYRQDPGLGLRLIYFSYDVKMKEKGDIPEGYSVSREKKERFSLILESASTNQTSMYLCASNRGDSPYEQYFGPGTRLTVT.